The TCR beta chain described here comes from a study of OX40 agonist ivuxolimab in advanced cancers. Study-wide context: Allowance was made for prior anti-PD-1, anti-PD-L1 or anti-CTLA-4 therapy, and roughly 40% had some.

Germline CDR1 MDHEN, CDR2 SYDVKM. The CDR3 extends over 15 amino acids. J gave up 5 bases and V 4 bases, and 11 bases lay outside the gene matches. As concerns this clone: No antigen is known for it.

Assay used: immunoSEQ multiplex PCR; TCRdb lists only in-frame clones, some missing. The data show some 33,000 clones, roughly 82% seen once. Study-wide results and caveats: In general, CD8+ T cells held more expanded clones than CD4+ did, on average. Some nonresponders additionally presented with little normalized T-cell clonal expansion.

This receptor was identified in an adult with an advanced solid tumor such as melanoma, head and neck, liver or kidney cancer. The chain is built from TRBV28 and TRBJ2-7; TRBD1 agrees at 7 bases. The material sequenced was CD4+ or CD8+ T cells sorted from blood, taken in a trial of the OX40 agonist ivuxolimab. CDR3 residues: CASSSYDRVGHEQYF. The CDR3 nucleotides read TGTGCCAGCAGTTCCTACGACAGGGTGGGACACGAGCAGTACTTC.